A single sample is the source of the 8 T cell receptor beta chains below, sequenced in a study of blood T cell repertoires in COVID-19. The table came from immunoSEQ multiplex PCR; TCRdb's copy has only in-frame clones and leaves some out. The sample comprises 120,000 or so clones, 85% of which are singletons, and approximately 6.6% rests with the top ten. Sequenced input: peripheral blood. These TCRs come from an older man with active or convalescent COVID-19.

The chain has TRBV2 and TRBJ1-5; D possibly corresponds to TRBD1 (6 bases). The V end was cut by 4 bases, the J end by 3 bases, with 16 bases between. CDR3 length: 16 amino acids. Per germline, CDR1 SNHLY and CDR2 FYNNEI. CDR3: CASSVNRTENNQPQHF. The CDR3 bases are TGTGCCAGCAGTGTAAATCGGACAGAGAACAATCAGCCCCAGCATTTT. The whole variable domain, filled in from reference TRBV2 and TRBJ1-5, reads EPEVTQTPSHQVTQMGQEVILRCVPISNHLYFYWYRQILGQKVEFLVSFYNNEISEKSEIFDDQFSVERPDGSNFTLKIRSTKLEDSAMYFCASSVNRTENNQPQHFGDGTRLSIL.

This chain links TRBV19 with TRBJ2-1; 7 bases map to TRBD1. CDR3 length: 16 residues. Germline V CDR1 and CDR2: LNHDA, SQIVND (reference sequence). V lost 3 bases to trimming and J lost 0 bases; unmatched junction nucleotides: 5. This chain's CDR3 is CASSIRGGVSYNEQFF. The CDR3 DNA reads TGTGCCAGTAGTATCCGAGGGGGCGTCTCCTACAATGAGCAGTTCTTC.

The chain links TRBV5-4 to TRBJ1-6; possibly TRBD1 for D (6 bases). Trimming stripped 3 bases from V and 7 bases from J, with 17 bases between. CDR3 size: 16 residues. The V gene's germline CDR1 is SGHNT and CDR2 YYREEE (reference sequence). CDR3 loop: CASSSLAGASNSPLHF. The CDR3 DNA sequence: TGTGCCAGCAGCTCCCTGGCAGGGGCGTCGAATTCACCCCTCCACTTT.

The chain couples TRBV2 to TRBJ1-5; 9 bases fit TRBD1. This CDR3 region has 15 residues. V shed 6 bases, J shed 6 bases, and the junction held 9 bases outside the gene matches. Germline CDR1 reads SNHLY; CDR2 reads FYNNEI. This chain's CDR3 is CASRRTGVGVQPQHF. The CDR3 coding sequence is TGTGCCAGCAGAAGGACAGGGGTAGGGGTTCAGCCCCAGCATTTT.

The rearrangement links TRBV12-3 or TRBV12-4 to TRBJ2-7; maybe TRBD1 (5 bases). The V and J ends lost 6 bases and 3 bases respectively, with 9 bases between them. This CDR3 has 12 residues. CDR3 nucleotides: TGTGCCAGCAGAGACAGTATCTACGAGCAGTACTTC. This codes for CASRDSIYEQYF.

The CDR3 bases are TGTGCCAGTAGTATCGGACAGGGTAGAGTTGAAGCTTTCTTT. As protein: CASSIGQGRVEAFF. This chain joins TRBV19 and TRBJ1-1; TRBD1 matches at 8 bases. The CDR3 consists of 14 residues. V was pared by 3 bases and J by 7 bases, with 7 bases of the junction left unmatched. Looked up from germline, CDR1 is LNHDA and CDR2 is SQIVND (reference sequence). The whole variable domain, remainder taken from reference TRBV19 and TRBJ1-1, is DGGITQSPKYLFRKEGQNVTLSCEQNLNHDAMYWYRQDPGQGLRLIYYSQIVNDFQKGDIAEGYSVSREKKESFPLTVTSAQKNPTAFYLCASSIGQGRVEAFFGQGTRLTVV.

V is TRBV21-1 and J is TRBJ2-7; the table's D call of TRBD2 was not tested on the DNA. TRBV21-1 is labeled a pseudogene. There are 13 residues in the CDR3. CDR3 in amino acids: CASSQTGAYEQYF. The DNA for the CDR3 is TGTGCCAGCAGTCAGACCGGGGCCTACGAGCAGTACTTC.

The CDR3 loop reads CASGLTGGAGEQYF. The DNA for the CDR3 is TGTGCTAGTGGTTTGACAGGGGGCGCGGGGGAGCAGTACTTC. The genes are TRBV12-5 and TRBJ2-7; 9 bases map to TRBD1. The junction had 6 bases not matched to a gene; V was cut back by 2 bases and J by 7 bases. CDR1 and CDR2 (germline): LGHNT, FRNRAP. The CDR3 length is 14 residues.